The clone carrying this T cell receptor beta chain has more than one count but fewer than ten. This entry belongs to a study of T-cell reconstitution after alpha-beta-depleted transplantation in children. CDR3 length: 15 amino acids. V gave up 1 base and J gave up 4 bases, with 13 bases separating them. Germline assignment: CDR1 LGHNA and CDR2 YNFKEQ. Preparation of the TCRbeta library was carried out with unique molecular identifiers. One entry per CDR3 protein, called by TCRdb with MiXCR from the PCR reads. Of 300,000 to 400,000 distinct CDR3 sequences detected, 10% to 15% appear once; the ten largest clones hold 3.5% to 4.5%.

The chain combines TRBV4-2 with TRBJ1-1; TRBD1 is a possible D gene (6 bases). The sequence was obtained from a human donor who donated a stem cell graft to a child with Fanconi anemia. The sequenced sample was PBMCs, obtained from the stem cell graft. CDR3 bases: TGTGCCAGCAGCCAAGGAATAGGGGGGGCCACTGAAGCTTTCTTT. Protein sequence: CASSQGIGGATEAFF.